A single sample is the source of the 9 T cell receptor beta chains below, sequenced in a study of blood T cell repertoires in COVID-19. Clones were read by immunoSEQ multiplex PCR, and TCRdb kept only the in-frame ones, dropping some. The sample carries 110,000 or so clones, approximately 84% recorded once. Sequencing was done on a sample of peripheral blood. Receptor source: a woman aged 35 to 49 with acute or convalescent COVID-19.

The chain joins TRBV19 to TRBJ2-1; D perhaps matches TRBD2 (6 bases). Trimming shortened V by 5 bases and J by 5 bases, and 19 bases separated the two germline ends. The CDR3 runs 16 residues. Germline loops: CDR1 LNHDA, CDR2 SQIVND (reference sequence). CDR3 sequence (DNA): TGTGCCAGTAGTCCGTGGGGAGCGGGTCCGGACAATGAGCAGTTCTTC. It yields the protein CASSPWGAGPDNEQFF.

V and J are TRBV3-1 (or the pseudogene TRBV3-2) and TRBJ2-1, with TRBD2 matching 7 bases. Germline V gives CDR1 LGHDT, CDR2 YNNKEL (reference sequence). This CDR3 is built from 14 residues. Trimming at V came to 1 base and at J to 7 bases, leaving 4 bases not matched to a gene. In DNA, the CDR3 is TGTGCCAGCAGCCAAGGACTAGCATCAAATGAGCAGTTCTTC. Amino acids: CASSQGLASNEQFF.

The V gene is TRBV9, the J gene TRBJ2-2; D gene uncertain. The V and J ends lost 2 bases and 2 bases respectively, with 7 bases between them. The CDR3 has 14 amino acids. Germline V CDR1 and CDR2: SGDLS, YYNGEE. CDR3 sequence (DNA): TGTGCCAGCAGCGTCCTAGGAAACACCGGGGAGCTGTTTTTT. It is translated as CASSVLGNTGELFF.

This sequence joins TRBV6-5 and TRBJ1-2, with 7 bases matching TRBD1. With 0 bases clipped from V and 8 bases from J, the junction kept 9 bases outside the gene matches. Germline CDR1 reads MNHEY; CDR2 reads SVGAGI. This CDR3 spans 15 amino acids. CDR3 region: CASSYSNRGRSGYTF. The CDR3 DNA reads TGTGCCAGCAGTTACTCGAATAGGGGGCGTAGCGGCTACACCTTC.

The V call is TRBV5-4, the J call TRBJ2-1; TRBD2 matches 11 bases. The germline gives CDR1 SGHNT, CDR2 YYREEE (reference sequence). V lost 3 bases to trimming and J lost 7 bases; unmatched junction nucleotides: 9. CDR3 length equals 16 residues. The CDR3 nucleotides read TGTGCCAGCAGCTCCGCCCTAGCGGGGGGTGAGAATGAGCAGTTCTTC. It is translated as CASSSALAGGENEQFF.

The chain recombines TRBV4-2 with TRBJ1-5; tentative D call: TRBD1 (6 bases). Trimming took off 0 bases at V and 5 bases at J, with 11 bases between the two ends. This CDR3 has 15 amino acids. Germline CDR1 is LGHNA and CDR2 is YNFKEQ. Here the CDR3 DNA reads TGTGCCAGCAGCCAAGAGACGGGGGGCGATCAGCCCCAGCATTTT. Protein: CASSQETGGDQPQHF.

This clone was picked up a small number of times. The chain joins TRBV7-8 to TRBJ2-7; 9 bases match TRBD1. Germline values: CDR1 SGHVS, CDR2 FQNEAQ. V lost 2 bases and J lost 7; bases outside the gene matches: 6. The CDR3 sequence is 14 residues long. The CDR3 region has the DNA TGTGCCAGCAGCTTAACCGGGACAGGGTTTGAGCAGTACTTC. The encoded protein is CASSLTGTGFEQYF.

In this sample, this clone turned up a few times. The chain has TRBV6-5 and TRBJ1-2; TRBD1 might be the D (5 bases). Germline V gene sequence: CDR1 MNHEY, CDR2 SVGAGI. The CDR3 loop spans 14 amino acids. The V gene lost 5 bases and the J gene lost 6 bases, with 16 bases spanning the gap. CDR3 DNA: TGTGCCAGCAGTCGGACACCACCAAACGATGGCTACACCTTC. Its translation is CASSRTPPNDGYTF.

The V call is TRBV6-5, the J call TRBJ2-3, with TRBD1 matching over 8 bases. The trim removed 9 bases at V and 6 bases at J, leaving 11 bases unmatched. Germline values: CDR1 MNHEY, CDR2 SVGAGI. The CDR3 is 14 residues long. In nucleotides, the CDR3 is TGTGCCAGTAGGGGGACAGGCCGAACTGATACGCAGTATTTT. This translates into CASRGTGRTDTQYF.